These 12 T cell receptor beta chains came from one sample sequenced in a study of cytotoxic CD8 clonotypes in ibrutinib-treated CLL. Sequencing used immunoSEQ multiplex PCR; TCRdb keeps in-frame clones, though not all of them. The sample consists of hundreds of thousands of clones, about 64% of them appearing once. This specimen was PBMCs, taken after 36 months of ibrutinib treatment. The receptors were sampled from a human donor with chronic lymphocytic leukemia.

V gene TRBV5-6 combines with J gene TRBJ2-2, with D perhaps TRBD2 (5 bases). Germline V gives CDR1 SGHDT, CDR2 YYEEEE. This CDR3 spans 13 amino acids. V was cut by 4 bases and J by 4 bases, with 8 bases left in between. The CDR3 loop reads CASSPRGTGELFF. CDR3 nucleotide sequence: TGTGCCAGCAGCCCCCGGGGCACCGGGGAGCTGTTTTTT.

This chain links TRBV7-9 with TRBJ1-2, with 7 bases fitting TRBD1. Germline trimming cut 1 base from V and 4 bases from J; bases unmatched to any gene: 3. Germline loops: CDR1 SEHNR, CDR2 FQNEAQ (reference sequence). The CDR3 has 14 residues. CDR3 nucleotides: TGTGCCAGCAGCTTAGTGGGGACAGTCTATGGCTACACCTTC. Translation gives CASSLVGTVYGYTF.

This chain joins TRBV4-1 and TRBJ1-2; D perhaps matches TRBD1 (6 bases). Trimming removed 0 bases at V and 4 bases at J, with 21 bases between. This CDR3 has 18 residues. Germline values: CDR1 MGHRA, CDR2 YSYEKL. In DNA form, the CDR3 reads TGCGCCAGCAGCCAAGAGGGAGGGGGTGTCGGGTGGGTCTATGGCTACACCTTC. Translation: CASSQEGGGVGWVYGYTF.

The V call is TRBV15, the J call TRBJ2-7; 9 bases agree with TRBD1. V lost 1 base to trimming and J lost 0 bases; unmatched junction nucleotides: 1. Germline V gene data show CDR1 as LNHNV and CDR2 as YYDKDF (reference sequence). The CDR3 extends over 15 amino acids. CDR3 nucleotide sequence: TGTGCCACCAGCAGAGGACAGGGGGTCTCCTACGAGCAGTACTTC. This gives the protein CATSRGQGVSYEQYF.

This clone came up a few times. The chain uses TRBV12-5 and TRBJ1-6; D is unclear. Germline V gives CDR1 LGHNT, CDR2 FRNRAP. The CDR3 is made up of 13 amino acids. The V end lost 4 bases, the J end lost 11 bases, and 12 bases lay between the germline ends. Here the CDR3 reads CASGSLGSTPLHF. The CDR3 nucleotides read TGTGCTAGTGGTTCCCTCGGCAGCACACCCCTCCACTTT.

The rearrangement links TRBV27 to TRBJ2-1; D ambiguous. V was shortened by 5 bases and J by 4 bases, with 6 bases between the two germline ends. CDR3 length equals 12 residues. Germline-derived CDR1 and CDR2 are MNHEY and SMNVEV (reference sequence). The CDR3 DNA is TGTGCCAGCAGTGTCGGGTACAATGAGCAGTTCTTC. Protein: CASSVGYNEQFF.

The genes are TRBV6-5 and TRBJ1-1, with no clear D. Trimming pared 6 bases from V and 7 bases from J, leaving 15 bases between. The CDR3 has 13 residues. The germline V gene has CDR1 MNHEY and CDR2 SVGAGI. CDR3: CASSIDKNFEAFF. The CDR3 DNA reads TGTGCCAGCAGCATTGACAAGAACTTTGAAGCTTTCTTT.

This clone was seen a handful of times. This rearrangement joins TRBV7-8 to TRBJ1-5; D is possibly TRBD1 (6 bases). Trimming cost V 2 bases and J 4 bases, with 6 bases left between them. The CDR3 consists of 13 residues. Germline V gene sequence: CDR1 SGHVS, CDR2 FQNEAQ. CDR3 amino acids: CASSLQGNQPQHF. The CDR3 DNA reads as TGTGCCAGCAGCTTACAGGGGAATCAGCCCCAGCATTTT. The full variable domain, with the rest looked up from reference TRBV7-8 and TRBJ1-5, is GAGVSQSPRYKVAKRGQDVALRCDPISGHVSLFWYQQALGQGPEFLTYFQNEAQLDKSGLPSDRFFAERPEGSVSTLKIQRTQQEDSAVYLCASSLQGNQPQHFGDGTRLSIL.

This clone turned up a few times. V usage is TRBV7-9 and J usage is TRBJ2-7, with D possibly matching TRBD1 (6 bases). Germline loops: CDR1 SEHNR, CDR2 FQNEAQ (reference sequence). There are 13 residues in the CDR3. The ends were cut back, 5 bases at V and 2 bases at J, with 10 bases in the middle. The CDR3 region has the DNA TGTGCCAGCAGCAGGGGACATCCCTACGAGCAGTACTTC. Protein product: CASSRGHPYEQYF.

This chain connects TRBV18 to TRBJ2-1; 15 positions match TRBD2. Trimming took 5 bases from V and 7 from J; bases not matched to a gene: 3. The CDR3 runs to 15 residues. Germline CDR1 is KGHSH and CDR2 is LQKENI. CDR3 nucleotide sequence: TGTGCCAGCTCAGGACTAGCGGGAGGGCAAAATGAGCAGTTCTTC. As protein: CASSGLAGGQNEQFF.

The CDR3: CASSLNYRGRRFNYGYTF. CDR3 in DNA: TGTGCCAGCAGCTTAAACTACAGGGGGCGCCGTTTCAACTATGGCTACACCTTC. This chain joins TRBV7-2 and TRBJ1-2; 9 positions agree with TRBD1. CDR1 is SGHTA, CDR2 FQGNSA, per germline. The CDR3 runs to 18 residues. The V segment lost 2 bases and the J segment 2 bases; nucleotides outside the gene matches: 12.

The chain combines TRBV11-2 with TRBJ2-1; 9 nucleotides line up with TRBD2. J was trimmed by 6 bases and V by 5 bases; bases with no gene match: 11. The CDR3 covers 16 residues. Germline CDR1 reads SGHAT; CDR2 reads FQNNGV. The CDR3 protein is CASSHQALSGSNEQFF. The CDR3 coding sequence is TGTGCCAGCAGCCACCAGGCCCTTAGCGGGAGCAATGAGCAGTTCTTC.